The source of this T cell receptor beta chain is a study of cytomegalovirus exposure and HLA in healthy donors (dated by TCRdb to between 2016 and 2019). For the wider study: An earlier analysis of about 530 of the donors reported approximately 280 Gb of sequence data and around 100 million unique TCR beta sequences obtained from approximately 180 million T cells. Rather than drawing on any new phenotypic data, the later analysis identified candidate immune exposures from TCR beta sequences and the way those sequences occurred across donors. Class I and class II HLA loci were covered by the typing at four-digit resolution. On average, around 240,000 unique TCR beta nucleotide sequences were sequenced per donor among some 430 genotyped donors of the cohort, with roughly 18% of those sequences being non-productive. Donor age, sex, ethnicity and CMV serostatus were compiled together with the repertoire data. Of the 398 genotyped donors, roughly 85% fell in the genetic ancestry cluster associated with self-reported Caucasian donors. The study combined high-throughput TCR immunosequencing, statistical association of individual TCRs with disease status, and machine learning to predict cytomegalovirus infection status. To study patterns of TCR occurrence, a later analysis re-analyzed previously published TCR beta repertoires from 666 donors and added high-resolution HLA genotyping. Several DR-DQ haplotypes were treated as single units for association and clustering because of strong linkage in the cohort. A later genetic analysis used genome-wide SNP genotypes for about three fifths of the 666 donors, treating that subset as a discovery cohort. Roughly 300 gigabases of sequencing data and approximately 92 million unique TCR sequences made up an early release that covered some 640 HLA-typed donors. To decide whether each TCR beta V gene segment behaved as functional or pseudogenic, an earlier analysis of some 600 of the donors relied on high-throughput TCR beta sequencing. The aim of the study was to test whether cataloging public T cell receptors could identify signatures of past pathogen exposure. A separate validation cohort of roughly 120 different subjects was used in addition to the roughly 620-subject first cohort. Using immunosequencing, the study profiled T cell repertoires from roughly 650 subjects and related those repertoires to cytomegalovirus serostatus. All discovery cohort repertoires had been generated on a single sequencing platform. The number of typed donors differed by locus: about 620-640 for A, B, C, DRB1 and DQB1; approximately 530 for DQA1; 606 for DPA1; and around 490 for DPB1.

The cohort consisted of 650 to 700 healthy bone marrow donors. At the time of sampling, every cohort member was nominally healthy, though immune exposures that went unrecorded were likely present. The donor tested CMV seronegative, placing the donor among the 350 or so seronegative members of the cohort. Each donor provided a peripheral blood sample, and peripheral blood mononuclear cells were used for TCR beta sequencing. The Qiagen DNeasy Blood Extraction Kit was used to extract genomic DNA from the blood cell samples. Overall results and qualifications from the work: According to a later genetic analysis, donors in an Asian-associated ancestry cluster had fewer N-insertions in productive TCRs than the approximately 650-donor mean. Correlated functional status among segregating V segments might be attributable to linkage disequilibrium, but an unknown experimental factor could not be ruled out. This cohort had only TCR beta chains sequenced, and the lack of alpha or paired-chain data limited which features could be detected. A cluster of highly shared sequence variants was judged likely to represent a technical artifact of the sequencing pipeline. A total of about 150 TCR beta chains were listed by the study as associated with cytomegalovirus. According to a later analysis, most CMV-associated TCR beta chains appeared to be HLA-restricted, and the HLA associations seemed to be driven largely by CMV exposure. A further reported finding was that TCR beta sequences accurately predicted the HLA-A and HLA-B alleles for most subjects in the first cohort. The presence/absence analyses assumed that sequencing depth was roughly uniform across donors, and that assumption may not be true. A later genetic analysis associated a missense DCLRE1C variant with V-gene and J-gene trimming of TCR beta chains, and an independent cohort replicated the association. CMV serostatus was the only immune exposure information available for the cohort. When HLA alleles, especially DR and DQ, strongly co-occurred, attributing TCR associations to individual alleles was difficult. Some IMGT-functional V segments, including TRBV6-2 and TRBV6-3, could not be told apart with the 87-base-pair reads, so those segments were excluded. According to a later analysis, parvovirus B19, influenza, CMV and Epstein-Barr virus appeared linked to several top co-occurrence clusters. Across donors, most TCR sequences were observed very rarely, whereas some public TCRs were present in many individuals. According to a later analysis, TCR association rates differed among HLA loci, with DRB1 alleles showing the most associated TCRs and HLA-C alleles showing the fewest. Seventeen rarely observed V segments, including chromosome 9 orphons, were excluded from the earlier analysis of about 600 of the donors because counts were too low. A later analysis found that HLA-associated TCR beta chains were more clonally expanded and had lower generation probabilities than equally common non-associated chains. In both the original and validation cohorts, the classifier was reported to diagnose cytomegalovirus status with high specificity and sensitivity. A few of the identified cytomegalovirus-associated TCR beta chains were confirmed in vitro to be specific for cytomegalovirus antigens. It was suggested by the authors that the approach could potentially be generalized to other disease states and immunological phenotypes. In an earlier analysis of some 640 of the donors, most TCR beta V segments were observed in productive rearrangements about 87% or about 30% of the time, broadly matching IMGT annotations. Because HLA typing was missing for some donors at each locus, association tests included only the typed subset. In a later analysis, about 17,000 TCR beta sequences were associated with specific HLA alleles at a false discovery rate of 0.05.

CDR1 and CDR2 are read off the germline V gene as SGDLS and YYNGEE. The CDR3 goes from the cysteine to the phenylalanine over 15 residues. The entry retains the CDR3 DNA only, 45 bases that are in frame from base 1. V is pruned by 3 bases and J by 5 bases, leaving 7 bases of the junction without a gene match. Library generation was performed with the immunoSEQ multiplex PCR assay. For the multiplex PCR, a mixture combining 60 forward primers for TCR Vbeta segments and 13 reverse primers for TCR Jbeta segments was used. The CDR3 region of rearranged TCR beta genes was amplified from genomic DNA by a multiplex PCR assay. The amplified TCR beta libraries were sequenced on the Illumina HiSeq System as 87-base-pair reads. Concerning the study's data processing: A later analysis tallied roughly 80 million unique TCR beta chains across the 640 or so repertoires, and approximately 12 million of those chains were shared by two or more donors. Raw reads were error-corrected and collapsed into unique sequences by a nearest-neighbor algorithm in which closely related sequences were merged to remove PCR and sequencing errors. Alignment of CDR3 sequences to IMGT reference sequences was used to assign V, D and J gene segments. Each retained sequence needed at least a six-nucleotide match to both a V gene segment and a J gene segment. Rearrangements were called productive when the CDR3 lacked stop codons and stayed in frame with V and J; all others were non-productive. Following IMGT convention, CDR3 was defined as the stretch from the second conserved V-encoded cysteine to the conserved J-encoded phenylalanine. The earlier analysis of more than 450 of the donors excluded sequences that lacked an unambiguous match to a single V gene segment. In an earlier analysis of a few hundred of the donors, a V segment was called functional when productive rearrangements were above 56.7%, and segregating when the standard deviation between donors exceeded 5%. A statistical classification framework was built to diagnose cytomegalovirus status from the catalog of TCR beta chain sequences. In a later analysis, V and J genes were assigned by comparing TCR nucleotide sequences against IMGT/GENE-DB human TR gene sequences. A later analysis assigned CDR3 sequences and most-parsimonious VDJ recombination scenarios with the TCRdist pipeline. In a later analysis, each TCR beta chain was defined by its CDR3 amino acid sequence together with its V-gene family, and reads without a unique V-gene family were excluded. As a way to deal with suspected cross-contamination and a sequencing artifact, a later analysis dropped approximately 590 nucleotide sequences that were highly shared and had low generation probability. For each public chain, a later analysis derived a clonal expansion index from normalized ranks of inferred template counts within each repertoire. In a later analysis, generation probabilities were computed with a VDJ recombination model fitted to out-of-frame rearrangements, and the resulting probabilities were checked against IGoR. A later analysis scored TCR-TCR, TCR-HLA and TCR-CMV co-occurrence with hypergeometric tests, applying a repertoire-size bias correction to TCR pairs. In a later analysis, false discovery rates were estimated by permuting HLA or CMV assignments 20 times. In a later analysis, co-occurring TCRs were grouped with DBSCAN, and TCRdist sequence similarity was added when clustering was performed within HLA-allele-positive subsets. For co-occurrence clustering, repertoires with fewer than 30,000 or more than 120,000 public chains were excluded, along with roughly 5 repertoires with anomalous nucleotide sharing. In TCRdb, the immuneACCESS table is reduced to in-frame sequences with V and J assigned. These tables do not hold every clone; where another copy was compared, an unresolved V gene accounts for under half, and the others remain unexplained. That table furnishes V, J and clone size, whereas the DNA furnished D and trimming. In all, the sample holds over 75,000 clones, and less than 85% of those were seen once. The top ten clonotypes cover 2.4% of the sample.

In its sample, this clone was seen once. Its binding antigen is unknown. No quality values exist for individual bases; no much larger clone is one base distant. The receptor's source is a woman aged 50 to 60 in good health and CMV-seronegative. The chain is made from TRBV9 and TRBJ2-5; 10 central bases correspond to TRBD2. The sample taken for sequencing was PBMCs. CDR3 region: CASSERGGPLETQYF. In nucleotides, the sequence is TGTGCCAGCAGCGAGCGGGGGGGGCCCTTGGAGACCCAGTACTTC.